The 19 T cell receptor beta chains below were found in one sample sequenced in a study of blood T cells in healthy people across ages. Sample-barcoded 5' priming and a J-beta primer mix drove a second PCR of 7 to 11 cycles. TCRdb re-derived calls from the 5' RACE reads in MiXCR, one entry per CDR3 protein. The profile shows roughly 1.7 million distinct CDR3 sequences, approximately 32% of them singletons. Specimen: blood. The origin of the receptors is a woman in her thirties in good health.

The chain employs TRBV30 and TRBJ2-5, with D possibly TRBD2 on 6 matching bases. Per the germline V gene, CDR1 is GTSNPN and CDR2 is SVGIG (reference sequence). The length of the CDR3 is 13 residues. V lost 8 bases, J lost 2 bases, and 15 bases lay in between. CDR3 amino acids: CAVEGRDQETQYF. The CDR3, as DNA: TGTGCCGTGGAAGGGCGGGATCAAGAGACCCAGTACTTC. The full variable domain, rest sourced from reference TRBV30 and TRBJ2-5, is SQTIHQWPATLVQPVGSPLSLECTVEGTSNPNLYWYRQAAGRGLQLLFYSVGIGQISSEVPQNLSASRPQDRQFILSSKKLLLSDSGFYLCAVEGRDQETQYFGPGTRLLVL.

This clonotype was counted a few times. The genes are TRBV6-6 and TRBJ2-5; TRBD1 matches at 9 bases. The germline V gene encodes CDR1 MNHNY and CDR2 SVGAGI (reference sequence). The CDR3 sequence is 15 residues long. V was pared by 4 bases and J by 2 bases, with 5 bases of the junction left unmatched. The CDR3: CASSFSGTGQETQYF. As DNA, the CDR3 is TGTGCCAGCAGTTTTTCCGGGACAGGGCAAGAGACCCAGTACTTC.

This chain connects TRBV2 to TRBJ2-1, with unresolved D. Germline assignment: CDR1 SNHLY and CDR2 FYNNEI. This CDR3 contains 16 residues. Between the trimmed V and J ends, which lost 5 bases and 0 bases, there was a span of 14 bases. The CDR3 region is CASSPAWLGSYNEQFF. Written as DNA, the CDR3 is TGTGCCAGCAGTCCCGCCTGGCTGGGCTCCTACAATGAGCAGTTCTTC.

This chain uses TRBV7-2 with TRBJ2-2; a possible D gene is TRBD2 (6 bases). The germline V and J ends were trimmed by 1 base and 4 bases, with 10 bases remaining between them. Germline V gene data show CDR1 as SGHTA and CDR2 as FQGNSA. The length of the CDR3 is 15 residues. CDR3 DNA: TGTGCCAGCAGCTTAGAGTGGGGGGTCACCGGGGAGCTGTTTTTT. This codes for CASSLEWGVTGELFF.

This clonotype turned up a few times. The chain combines TRBV6-5 with TRBJ2-5, with 12 bases fitting TRBD2. Germline assignment: CDR1 MNHEY and CDR2 SVGAGI. The CDR3 runs 14 residues. Trimming removed 5 bases from V and 11 bases from J; junction bases left unmatched: 9. The chain's CDR3 is CASSTGTSGPTQYF. CDR3 bases: TGTGCCAGCAGTACTGGGACTAGCGGGCCCACTCAGTACTTC.

The chain recombines TRBV9 with TRBJ2-7; possibly TRBD2 for D (7 bases). V was clipped by 3 bases and J by 10 bases, with 20 bases between them. The CDR3 is made up of 14 amino acids. Germline loops: CDR1 SGDLS, CDR2 YYNGEE. This CDR3 is CASSGGPSRGAQYF. The DNA for the CDR3 is TGTGCCAGCAGCGGAGGGCCTTCTCGGGGGGCCCAGTACTTC. Full variable domain (outside the CDR3, taken from reference TRBV9 and TRBJ2-7): DSGVTQTPKHLITATGQRVTLRCSPRSGDLSVYWYQQSLDQGLQFLIQYYNGEERAKGNILERFSAQQFPDLHSELNLSSLELGDSALYFCASSGGPSRGAQYFGPGTRLTVT.

This clonotype has a handful of counts. The chain joins TRBV5-1 to TRBJ2-7; 9 bases are shared with TRBD1. The CDR3 consists of 14 residues. CDR1 SGHRS and CDR2 YFSETQ come from the germline V gene. J gave up 3 bases and V 6 bases, and 7 bases lay outside the gene matches. CDR3 nucleotides: TGCGCCAGCAACTCCGGGACAGGGAGCTACGAGCAGTACTTC. This encodes CASNSGTGSYEQYF.

The J gene is TRBJ1-1, the V gene TRBV7-3; weak D call: TRBD1 (6 bases). Per germline, CDR1 SGHTA and CDR2 FQGTGA. V was shortened by 4 bases and J by 3 bases, with 9 bases between the two germline ends. This CDR3 region has 13 residues. As DNA, the CDR3 is TGTGCCAGCAGCTCAAACAGGGACACTGAAGCTTTCTTT. It translates to CASSSNRDTEAFF. Full variable domain (rest looked up from reference TRBV7-3 and TRBJ1-1): GAGVSQTPSNKVTEKGKYVELRCDPISGHTALYWYRQSLGQGPEFLIYFQGTGAADDSGLPNDRFFAVRPEGSVSTLKIQRTERGDSAVYLCASSSNRDTEAFFGQGTRLTVV.

This clonotype was seen a handful of times. The V call is TRBV19, the J call TRBJ1-2; D call uncertain. V gave up 3 bases and J gave up 8 bases, with 10 bases separating them. From germline, CDR1 is LNHDA and CDR2 SQIVND (reference sequence). The CDR3 spans 12 residues. CDR3 sequence: CASSIGTVGYTF. The CDR3 DNA is TGTGCCAGTAGTATTGGTACGGTGGGCTACACCTTC.

V usage is TRBV19 and J usage is TRBJ2-7; D is ambiguous. From germline, CDR1 is LNHDA and CDR2 SQIVND (reference sequence). CDR3 length: 13 amino acids. V lost 6 bases and J lost 0, with 9 bases in between. This CDR3 reads CASRARSSYEQYF. In DNA form, the CDR3 reads TGTGCCAGTAGGGCTAGAAGCTCCTACGAGCAGTACTTC.

V gene TRBV5-1 combines with J gene TRBJ2-3; 8 bases are a match to TRBD2. This CDR3 comprises 16 residues. The ends lost 0 bases at V and 2 bases at J; junction bases unmatched: 5. The germline gives CDR1 SGHRS, CDR2 YFSETQ. The CDR3 is CASSLASAGVTDTQYF. The CDR3 bases are TGCGCCAGCAGCTTGGCCTCAGCGGGGGTCACAGATACGCAGTATTTT.

This clonotype turned up a few times. The chain recombines TRBV27 with TRBJ2-1, with 13 bases fitting TRBD2. Trimming removed 5 bases from V and 3 bases from J; junction bases left unmatched: 10. Germline CDR1 MNHEY, CDR2 SMNVEV (reference sequence). The CDR3 loop spans 18 amino acids. CDR3 DNA: TGTGCCAGCAGTCTAAAGACTAGCGGGGGGCCTAACTACAATGAGCAGTTCTTC. Residues: CASSLKTSGGPNYNEQFF.

This clonotype occurred once. This sequence joins TRBV20-1 and TRBJ2-7, with 7 nucleotides matching TRBD2. The CDR3 loop spans 14 amino acids. V dropped 0 bases and J dropped 3; count of bases not matched to a gene: 5. Germline assignment: CDR1 DFQATT and CDR2 SNEGSKA (reference sequence). CDR3 sequence reads: CSAREGGELYEQYF. The DNA for the CDR3 is TGCAGTGCTAGAGAGGGGGGGGAACTCTACGAGCAGTACTTC.

V and J are TRBV10-1 and TRBJ2-3; TRBD1 matches at 8 bases. Germline CDR1 is WNHNN and CDR2 is SYGVQD (reference sequence). There are 15 residues in the CDR3. V shed 2 bases, J shed 5 bases, and the junction held 6 bases outside the gene matches. The CDR3 bases are TGCGCCAGCAGTGAGCAGGGACAGGCAATAGATACGCAGTATTTT. Translating it yields CASSEQGQAIDTQYF.

There are a few counts of this clonotype. The chain recombines TRBV27 with TRBJ1-1; no firm D call. CDR3 length: 13 residues. The germline V gene has CDR1 MNHEY and CDR2 SMNVEV (reference sequence). Trimming cost V 0 bases and J 5 bases, with 7 bases left between them. CDR3 in amino acids: CASSLSGWTEAFF. CDR3 coding DNA: TGTGCCAGCAGTTTATCAGGATGGACTGAAGCTTTCTTT.

This clonotype was recorded once. V and J are TRBV5-1 and TRBJ2-7, with 10 bases that match TRBD1. From germline, CDR1 is SGHRS and CDR2 YFSETQ. CDR3 length: 18 amino acids. The V gene end was trimmed by 4 bases and the J gene end by 2 bases; junction bases not matched to a gene: 15. The CDR3 reads CASSPGENPGQGTYEQYF. The CDR3 DNA is TGCGCCAGCAGCCCAGGAGAAAATCCGGGACAGGGGACCTACGAGCAGTACTTC. Complete variable domain (other parts from reference TRBV5-1 and TRBJ2-7): KAGVTQTPRYLIKTRGQQVTLSCSPISGHRSVSWYQQTPGQGLQFLFEYFSETQRNKGNFPGRFSGRQFSNSRSEMNVSTLELGDSALYLCASSPGENPGQGTYEQYFGPGTRLTVT.

V is TRBV4-2 and J is TRBJ1-1; the D gene is possibly TRBD1 (5 bases). The V end lost 4 bases, the J end lost 7 bases, and 19 bases lay between the germline ends. This CDR3 comprises 15 residues. Germline values: CDR1 LGHNA, CDR2 YNFKEQ. CDR3 protein: CASSPFLAAGDEAFF. CDR3 coding DNA: TGTGCCAGCAGCCCGTTTCTTGCGGCGGGGGATGAAGCTTTCTTT.

The rearrangement links TRBV24-1 to TRBJ2-1, with D possibly matching TRBD2 (5 bases). Trimming removed 3 bases from V and 15 bases from J, with 11 bases in between. This CDR3 is 11 amino acids long. Germline lookup yields CDR1 KGHDR and CDR2 SFDVKD. The CDR3 DNA sequence: TGTGCCACCAGTGATACTAGTCATTTGTTCTTC. It codes for CATSDTSHLFF.

In its sample, this clonotype was seen a few times. CDR3 loop: CASRMGRGNQPQHF. The DNA for the CDR3 is TGTGCCAGCAGGATGGGACGGGGTAATCAGCCCCAGCATTTT. J is TRBJ1-5 and V is TRBV6-1, with D tentatively TRBD1 (5 bases). V dropped 6 bases and J dropped 4 bases, with 13 bases sitting between them. The germline V gene has CDR1 MNHNS and CDR2 SASEGT. The CDR3 is made up of 14 amino acids.